This passage covers 16 T cell receptor beta chains from one sample sequenced in a study of high-grade serous ovarian cancer treatment subgroups. The protocol was immunoSEQ multiplex PCR, while the TCRdb copy is restricted to in-frame clones and leaves out a portion. The table shows under 15,000 clones, with 88% occurring only once. The tumor samples were collected prior to definitive surgery or chemotherapy. Sequenced input: tumor tissue. The receptors were gathered from a human donor with high-grade serous ovarian cancer.

The chain uses TRBV9 and TRBJ2-1; the match to TRBD2 covers 7 bases. The CDR3 runs 17 residues. The V segment lost 4 bases and the J segment 4 bases; nucleotides outside the gene matches: 14. In germline, CDR1 is SGDLS, CDR2 YYNGEE. CDR3 coding DNA: TGTGCCAGCAGCCCTCGCCCTGGGGCGGGGGAGTACAATGAGCAGTTCTTC. Translating it yields CASSPRPGAGEYNEQFF. Based on the CDR3 plus reference TRBV9 and TRBJ2-1, the full variable domain is DSGVTQTPKHLITATGQRVTLRCSPRSGDLSVYWYQQSLDQGLQFLIQYYNGEERAKGNILERFSAQQFPDLHSELNLSSLELGDSALYFCASSPRPGAGEYNEQFFGPGTRLTVL.

The chain joins TRBV11-2 to TRBJ1-1, with a weak D call TRBD1 (5 bases). There are 15 residues in the CDR3. Germline loops: CDR1 SGHAT, CDR2 FQNNGV. Trimming left V 1 base short and J 3 bases short, with 12 bases between. This CDR3 reads CASSLVAGGDTEAFF. The CDR3 DNA reads TGTGCCAGCAGCTTAGTGGCGGGAGGGGACACTGAAGCTTTCTTT.

The V gene is TRBV29-1, the J gene TRBJ2-7; D gene ambiguous. The CDR3 extends over 12 amino acids. Trimming took 1 base from V and 12 from J, leaving 16 bases between them. Germline CDR1 SQVTM, CDR2 ANQGSEA. The CDR3, as DNA: TGCAGCGTTGAAGGTGGTTTGGTAGGAAGGTACTTC. Protein sequence: CSVEGGLVGRYF.

With respect to this clone: In this CDR3 the conserved last residue, phenylalanine or tryptophan, is missing, so a read error is likely. The chain links TRBV5-8 to TRBJ1-5, with 8 bases aligning to TRBD1. CDR3 length: 14 amino acids. Germline-derived CDR1 and CDR2 are SGHTS and YDEGEE. J gave up 7 bases and V 0 bases, and 3 bases lay outside the gene matches. The CDR3 DNA is TGTGCCAGCAGCTTGGCGGACAGGGTACAGCCCCAGCATTCT. It specifies CASSLADRVQPQHS.

The chain couples TRBV9 to TRBJ2-5; possibly TRBD1 for D (5 bases). Germline V gene lookup returns CDR1 SGDLS and CDR2 YYNGEE. Trimming took off 4 bases at V and 3 bases at J, with 10 bases between the two ends. CDR3 length: 13 amino acids. The CDR3 sequence is CASSRRVEETQYF. The CDR3 DNA reads as TGTGCCAGCAGCCGCAGGGTGGAAGAGACCCAGTACTTC. Using reference TRBV9 and TRBJ2-5 for the parts outside the CDR3, the full variable domain is DSGVTQTPKHLITATGQRVTLRCSPRSGDLSVYWYQQSLDQGLQFLIQYYNGEERAKGNILERFSAQQFPDLHSELNLSSLELGDSALYFCASSRRVEETQYFGPGTRLLVL.

The chain has TRBV7-2 and TRBJ1-3, with D tentatively TRBD1 (6 bases). Looked up from germline, CDR1 is SGHTA and CDR2 is FQGNSA. This CDR3 has 15 residues. V lost 1 base, J lost 4 bases, and 11 bases lay in between. CDR3 nucleotides: TGTGCCAGCAGCTTAGTTTGGGGGCGCGGAAACACCATATATTTT. As protein: CASSLVWGRGNTIYF.

This rearrangement joins TRBV28 to TRBJ2-1; D perhaps matches TRBD1 (6 bases). This CDR3 comprises 14 residues. Trimming left V 3 bases short and J 5 bases short, with 11 bases between. From germline, CDR1 is MDHEN and CDR2 SYDVKM. The CDR3, as DNA: TGTGCCAGCAGTTTTCTGGGGGCCAACAATGAGCAGTTCTTC. Translating it yields CASSFLGANNEQFF.

The chain links TRBV7-2 to TRBJ2-1, with 11 bases lining up with TRBD2. The CDR3 consists of 15 residues. The trim removed 5 bases at V and 6 bases at J, leaving 6 bases unmatched. Germline CDR1 and CDR2: SGHTA and FQGNSA. The CDR3 DNA is TGTGCCAGCAGCCTGGGACTAGCGGTGGGCAATGAGCAGTTCTTC. Residues: CASSLGLAVGNEQFF.

Points on this clone: The same CDR3 also results from other DNA sequences found in this sample. This chain links TRBV5-1 with TRBJ2-3; 8 bases fit TRBD1. The germline V gene encodes CDR1 SGHRS and CDR2 YFSETQ. This CDR3 contains 14 residues. Losses at the gene ends were 4 bases for V and 3 bases for J; bases not matched to a gene: 4. CDR3 coding DNA: TGCGCCAGCAGCCTAGGGACAGGAACAGATACGCAGTATTTT. Its translation: CASSLGTGTDTQYF.

The chain uses TRBV29-1 and TRBJ2-1; TRBD2 is a possible D gene (6 bases). Germline values: CDR1 SQVTM, CDR2 ANQGSEA. The V end lost 6 bases, the J end lost 0 bases, and 12 bases lay between the germline ends. There are 14 residues in the CDR3. Here the CDR3 reads CSVGGASSYNEQFF. In nucleotides, the CDR3 is TGCAGCGTAGGCGGGGCCAGCTCCTACAATGAGCAGTTCTTC.

The gene calls are TRBV28 and TRBJ1-2; possible D gene TRBD1, 6 bases. CDR1 is MDHEN and CDR2 is SYDVKM in the germline V gene. The CDR3 loop spans 13 amino acids. Trimming pared 8 bases from V and 5 bases from J, leaving 15 bases between. The CDR3 sequence is CASQKGDKYGYTF. In nucleotides, the CDR3 is TGTGCCAGCCAAAAAGGGGACAAGTATGGCTACACCTTC.

The chain couples TRBV28 to TRBJ1-2, with a possible D match to TRBD1 (6 bases). The CDR3 has 14 residues. The V gene lost 8 bases and the J gene lost 6 bases, with 19 bases spanning the gap. Germline lookup yields CDR1 MDHEN and CDR2 SYDVKM. In nucleotides, the CDR3 is TGTGCCAGCCAATGGACAGTCATACCAAATGGCTACACCTTC. Its translation is CASQWTVIPNGYTF.

The chain uses TRBV28 and TRBJ1-5, with D possibly TRBD1 on 5 matching bases. CDR1 and CDR2 (germline): MDHEN, SYDVKM. The CDR3 extends over 17 amino acids. V dropped 1 base and J dropped 2 bases, with 15 bases sitting between them. CDR3 amino acids: CASSLFLRGKGNQPQHF. CDR3 DNA: TGTGCCAGCAGTTTATTCCTTCGGGGGAAGGGCAATCAGCCCCAGCATTTT.

The chain joins TRBV2 to TRBJ2-7; D ambiguous. The CDR3 is made up of 12 amino acids. Trimming left V 4 bases short and J 5 bases short, with 9 bases between. In germline, CDR1 is SNHLY, CDR2 FYNNEI. DNA for the CDR3: TGTGCCAGCAGTGTAGGAAGTCACGAGCAGTACGTC. It translates to CASSVGSHEQYV.

The rearrangement links TRBV10-3 to TRBJ1-6, with a weak D call TRBD1 (6 bases). Germline CDR1 reads ENHRY; CDR2 reads SYGVKD. Trimming took 5 bases from V and 6 from J, leaving 11 bases between them. CDR3 length equals 14 residues. CDR3 loop: CAISQQGSNSPLHF. CDR3 DNA sequence: TGTGCCATCAGTCAACAGGGTAGTAATTCACCCCTCCACTTT.

The chain employs TRBV6-1 and TRBJ2-6; a weak D match, TRBD2 (7 bases). Per the germline V gene, CDR1 is MNHNS and CDR2 is SASEGT. The CDR3 is 14 amino acids. Trimming shortened V by 1 base and J by 10 bases, and 11 bases separated the two germline ends. The CDR3 sequence: CASSEGGGLNVLTF. The CDR3 nucleotides are TGTGCCAGCAGTGAAGGGGGGGGGCTTAACGTCCTGACTTTC.